This record looks at one T cell receptor (beta chain) sequence and its context. This CDR3 is built from 14 residues. Germline CDR1 reads MNHEY; CDR2 reads SMNVEV (reference sequence). Trimming removed 6 bases from V and 3 bases from J, with 15 bases in between. These data come from a study of blood T cell repertoires in COVID-19. Study context: Samples came from the United States, Italy and Spain, spanning acute and convalescent COVID-19. The cDNA or gDNA used as material had been derived from T cells, B-cell-depleted T cells, or PBMCs.

Per the original methods: Amplifying reference gene primers gave estimates of nucleated cell counts. Using immunoSEQ multiplex PCR, the repertoire was profiled, and TCRdb retains in-frame clones only, with some absent. Clone size and V and J calls were adopted from that table, with D and trimming inferred from the DNA. The sample consists of more than 150,000 clones, 75% to 90% of them appearing once. Sequencing was carried out using peripheral blood. This chain links TRBV27 with TRBJ2-7; D may be TRBD1 (6 bases). This sequence was found in a woman in her 40s with acute or convalescent COVID-19. CDR3: CASSLGTRRYEQYF. The CDR3 coding sequence is TGTGCCAGCAGCCTAGGGACAAGACGCTACGAGCAGTACTTC.